Described below is a single TCR beta chain sequence and its context. This entry belongs to a study of blood T cell repertoires in COVID-19. In the study overall: Donors in the United States, Italy and Spain gave samples during acute or convalescent COVID-19.

Using immunoSEQ multiplex PCR, the repertoire was profiled, and TCRdb retains in-frame clones only, with some absent. The sample shows more than 65,000 clones, approximately 86% of them seen only once. CDR1 is MNHEY and CDR2 is SVGAGI in the germline V gene. J was trimmed by 1 base and V by 4 bases; bases with no gene match: 1. The CDR3 is made up of 14 amino acids. The chain combines TRBV6-5 with TRBJ1-1, with 9 bases lining up with TRBD1. The clonotype originates from a woman aged 45-59 years with acute or convalescent COVID-19. Sequences were obtained from peripheral blood. CDR3 bases: TGTGCCAGCAGTTTGGACAGGGGGAACACTGAAGCTTTCTTT. Amino acid sequence: CASSLDRGNTEAFF.